This is a list of T cell receptor beta chains from one sample in a study of brain T cells in children with intractable seizures. Produced via immunoSEQ multiplex PCR; TCRdb's table is partial and in-frame only. The sample has roughly 80,000 clones; more than 75% are singletons. Sample: peripheral blood, taken at surgery. These receptor sequences come from a girl aged 2 to 9 with Rasmussen encephalitis and intractable seizures. The CDR3 runs from the conserved cysteine through the conserved F or W. A D gene is named only where the DNA matches it firmly. The listing skips clone size in some rows; elsewhere it reads once, few, many or a size class.

CDR3 DNA	CDR3 protein	V gene	J gene	clone size	CDR3 length	D gene
TGTGCCAGCAGCTTAGCCCCGGGACTAGCGGGAGGAGGCACAGATACGCAGTATTTT	CASSLAPGLAGGGTDTQYF	TRBV11-2	TRBJ2-3	once	19	TRBD2
TGCGCCAGCAGCCACCCCGACGGGATCAGCTATGGCTACACCTTC	CASSHPDGISYGYTF	TRBV4-1	TRBJ1-2	-	15	-
TGTGCCAGCAGCGTGACCATTTGGACACTCGATGGCTACACCTTC	CASSVTIWTLDGYTF	TRBV9	TRBJ1-2	-	15	-
TGTGCCAGCAGTCCTAGGGGCAGGGGGGCAGGCCAGTACTTC	CASSPRGRGAGQYF	TRBV11-2	TRBJ2-5	-	14	-
TGTGCCAGCAGTACCCTAGGGGGGGCGGGTGTAGTCTACGAGCAGTACTTC	CASSTLGGAGVVYEQYF	TRBV27	TRBJ2-7	once	17	-
TGCAGTGCTAGCGGGGATATTGAGCAGTTCTTC	CSASGDIEQFF	TRBV20-1	TRBJ2-1	-	11	-
TGCGCCAGCAGTCAATTTGGGAAGGGTATCGTAGCCAAAAACATTCAGTACTTC	CASSQFGKGIVAKNIQYF	TRBV23-1	TRBJ2-4	-	18	-
TGTGCCAGCAGCCGCGGGCAGCCCAACACCGGGGAGCTGTTTTTT	CASSRGQPNTGELFF	TRBV6-5	TRBJ2-2	-	15	-
TGTGCCAGCAGCCTGACCTCCTCAGCAGATACGCAGTATTTT	CASSLTSSADTQYF	TRBV3-1/TRBV3-2	TRBJ2-3	-	14	-
TGTGCCAGCAGCGGACAGAATTCACCCCTCCACTTT	CASSGQNSPLHF	TRBV7-9	TRBJ1-6	-	12	-
TGTGCCAGCAGCTTCGAGCGGGAGGCCCGCTTGGAGACCCAGTACTTC	CASSFEREARLETQYF	TRBV11-3	TRBJ2-5	-	16	TRBD2
TGTGCCAGCCGTTCCTTACGGGACAGGTTTTACAATGAGCAGTTCTTC	CASRSLRDRFYNEQFF	TRBV5-6	TRBJ2-1	-	16	TRBD1
TGTGCCAGCTCACCGTACTCCTCGGGCGTGGGTAATGAAAAACTGTTTTTT	CASSPYSSGVGNEKLFF	TRBV18	TRBJ1-4	-	17	-
TGTGCCAGCAGCCATACAGGGGCCCCAAACATTCAGTACTTC	CASSHTGAPNIQYF	TRBV7-2	TRBJ2-4	-	14	TRBD1
TGTGCCAGCAGTTTAAGGGTTGGGGGCAGCAATCAGCCCCAGCATTTT	CASSLRVGGSNQPQHF	TRBV27	TRBJ1-5	-	16	-
TGTGCCAGCAGTTCCCGCTACGAGCAGTACTTC	CASSSRYEQYF	TRBV12-3/TRBV12-4	TRBJ2-7	-	11	-
TGTGCCAGCATGGACAGGCCGAACACTGAAGCTTTCTTT	CASMDRPNTEAFF	TRBV19	TRBJ1-1	-	13	TRBD1
TGTGCCAGCAGCTTACAGGGGTCCCCTTACGAGCAGTACTTC	CASSLQGSPYEQYF	TRBV7-9	TRBJ2-7	large	14	-
TGTGCCAGCAGCTTGGGCCGGGATGGTCAGCCCCAGCATTTT	CASSLGRDGQPQHF	TRBV5-6	TRBJ1-5	few	14	-
TGTGCCAGTAGTGTGATGGGACGACAAGAGACCCAGTACTTC	CASSVMGRQETQYF	TRBV19	TRBJ2-5	-	14	-
TGTGCCAGCAGTTTATGGGGAGACAGGGGGTACAATGAGCAGTTCTTC	CASSLWGDRGYNEQFF	TRBV28	TRBJ2-1	-	16	TRBD1
TGTGCCAGTAGTCCGGGACAGAGCTCTGGAAACACCATATATTTT	CASSPGQSSGNTIYF	TRBV19	TRBJ1-3	-	15	TRBD1